This TCR beta chain emerged from a study of cytomegalovirus exposure and HLA in healthy donors. Study-level findings and limits: In a later analysis, a missense DCLRE1C variant was linked to TCR beta V- and J-gene trimming.

This clone was detected only once. The target antigen is unknown. Germline V gives CDR1 SGHRS, CDR2 YFSETQ. V was pared by 0 bases and J by 6 bases, with 6 bases between. This CDR3 has 13 residues. It was with 60 Vbeta and 13 Jbeta primers that the PCR ran. Produced via immunoSEQ multiplex PCR; TCRdb's table is partial and in-frame only. In the table there are some 120,000 clones, over 70% of which are singletons. The rearrangement uses TRBV5-1 and TRBJ2-2; D remains ambiguous. The sequenced sample consisted of PBMCs. The sequence was obtained from a woman between 50 and 59 years old in good health and CMV-seropositive. The chain's CDR3 is CASSLVGSGELFF. CDR3 in DNA: TGCGCCAGCAGCTTGGTCGGGTCCGGGGAGCTGTTTTTT.